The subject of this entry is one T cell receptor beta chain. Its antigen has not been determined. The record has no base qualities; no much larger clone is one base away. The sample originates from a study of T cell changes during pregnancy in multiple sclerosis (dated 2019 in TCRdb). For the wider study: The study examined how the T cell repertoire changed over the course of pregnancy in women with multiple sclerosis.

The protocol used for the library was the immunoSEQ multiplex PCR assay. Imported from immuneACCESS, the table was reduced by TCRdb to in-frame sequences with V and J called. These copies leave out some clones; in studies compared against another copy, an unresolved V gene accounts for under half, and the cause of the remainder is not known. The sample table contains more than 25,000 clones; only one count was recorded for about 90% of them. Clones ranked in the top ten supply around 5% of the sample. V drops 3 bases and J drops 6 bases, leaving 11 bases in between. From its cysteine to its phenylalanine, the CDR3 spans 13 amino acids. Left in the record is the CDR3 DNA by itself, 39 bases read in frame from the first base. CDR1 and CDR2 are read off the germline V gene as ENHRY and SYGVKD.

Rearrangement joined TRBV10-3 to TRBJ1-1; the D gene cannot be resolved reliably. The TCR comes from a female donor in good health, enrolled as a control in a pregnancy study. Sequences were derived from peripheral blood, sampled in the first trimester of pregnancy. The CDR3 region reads CAISDPRNPEAFF. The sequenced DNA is TGTGCCATCAGTGATCCGAGGAATCCTGAAGCTTTCTTT.